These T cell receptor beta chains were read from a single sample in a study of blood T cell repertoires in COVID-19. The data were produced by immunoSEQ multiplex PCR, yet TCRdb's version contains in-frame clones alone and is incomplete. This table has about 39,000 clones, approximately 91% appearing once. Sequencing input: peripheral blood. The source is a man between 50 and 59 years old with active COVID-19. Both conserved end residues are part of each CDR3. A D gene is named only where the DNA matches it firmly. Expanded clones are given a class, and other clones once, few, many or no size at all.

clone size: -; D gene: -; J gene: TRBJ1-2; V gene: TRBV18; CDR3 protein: CASSPIREVGYGYTF; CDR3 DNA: TGTGCCAGCTCACCAATAAGGGAGGTTGGCTATGGCTACACCTTC
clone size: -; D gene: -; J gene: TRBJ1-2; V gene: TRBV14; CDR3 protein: CASSPSDAGYTF; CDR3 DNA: TGTGCCAGCAGCCCGAGCGACGCTGGCTACACCTTC
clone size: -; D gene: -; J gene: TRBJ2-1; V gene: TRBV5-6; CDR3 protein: CASSFLHRNEQFF; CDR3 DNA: TGTGCCAGCAGCTTTTTACACCGCAATGAGCAGTTCTTC
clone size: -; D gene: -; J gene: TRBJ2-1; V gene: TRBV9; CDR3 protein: CASSLSGQGGNEQFF; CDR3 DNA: TGTGCCAGCAGCCTCTCTGGACAGGGAGGGAATGAGCAGTTCTTC
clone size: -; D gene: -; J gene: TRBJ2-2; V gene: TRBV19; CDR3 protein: CASSVNRFGELFF; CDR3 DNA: TGTGCCAGTAGTGTTAACAGGTTCGGGGAGCTGTTTTTT
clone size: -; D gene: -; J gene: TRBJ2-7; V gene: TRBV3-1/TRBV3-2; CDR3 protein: CASSGYGNSYEQYF; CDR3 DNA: TGTGCCAGCAGCGGCTACGGGAACTCCTACGAGCAGTACTTC
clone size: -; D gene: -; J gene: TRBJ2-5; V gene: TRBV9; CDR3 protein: CASSARQDQETQYF; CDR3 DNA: TGTGCCAGCAGCGCCAGACAAGACCAAGAGACCCAGTACTTC
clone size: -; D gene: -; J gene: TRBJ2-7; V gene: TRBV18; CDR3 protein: CATSGGGYEQYF; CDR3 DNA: TGTGCCACCTCAGGAGGCGGCTACGAGCAGTACTTC
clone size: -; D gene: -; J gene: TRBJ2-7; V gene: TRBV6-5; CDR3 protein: CASSVDRLLSYEQYF; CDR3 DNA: TGTGCCAGCAGCGTAGACAGGTTACTCTCCTACGAGCAGTACTTC
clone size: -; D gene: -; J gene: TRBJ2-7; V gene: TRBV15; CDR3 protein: CATSHPTGIKGSEQYF; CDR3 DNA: TGTGCCACCAGCCACCCCACGGGGATCAAGGGATCCGAGCAGTACTTC
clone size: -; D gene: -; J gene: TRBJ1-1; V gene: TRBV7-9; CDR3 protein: CASSLGLTEAFF; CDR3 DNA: TGTGCCAGCAGCTTAGGTCTCACTGAAGCTTTCTTT
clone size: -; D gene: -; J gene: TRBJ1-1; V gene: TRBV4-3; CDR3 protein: CASSQLQGYTEAFF; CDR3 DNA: TGCGCCAGCAGCCAATTACAGGGCTACACTGAAGCTTTCTTT
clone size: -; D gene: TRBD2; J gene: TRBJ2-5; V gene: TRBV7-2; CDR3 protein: CASSPRAGGQETQYF; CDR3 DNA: TGTGCCAGCAGCCCACGGGCGGGGGGCCAAGAGACCCAGTACTTC
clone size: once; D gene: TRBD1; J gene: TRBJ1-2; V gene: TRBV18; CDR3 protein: CASSPGTGHSGYTF; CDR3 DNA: TGTGCCAGCTCACCCGGGACAGGGCATTCTGGCTACACCTTC
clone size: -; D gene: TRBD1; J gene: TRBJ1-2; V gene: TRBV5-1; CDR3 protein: CASSPRQGADGYTF; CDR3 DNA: TGCGCCAGCAGCCCCAGACAGGGGGCGGATGGCTACACCTTC
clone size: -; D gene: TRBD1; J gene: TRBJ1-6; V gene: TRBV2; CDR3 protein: CASSEGGTGVSPLHF; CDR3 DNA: TGTGCCAGCAGTGAAGGGGGGACAGGGGTTTCACCCCTCCACTTT
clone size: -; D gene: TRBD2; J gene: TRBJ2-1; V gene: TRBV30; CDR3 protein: CAWSGRTSGRAVGEQFF; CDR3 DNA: TGTGCCTGGAGTGGACGGACTAGCGGGAGGGCCGTGGGTGAGCAGTTCTTC
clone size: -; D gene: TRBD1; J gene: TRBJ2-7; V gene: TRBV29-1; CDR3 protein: CSVEGGTESYEQYF; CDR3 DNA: TGCAGCGTTGAAGGAGGGACAGAGTCCTACGAGCAGTACTTC
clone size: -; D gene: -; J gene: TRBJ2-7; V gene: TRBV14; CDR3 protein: CASSKRLGADSYEQYF; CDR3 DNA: TGTGCCAGCAGTAAAAGGTTGGGAGCGGACTCCTACGAGCAGTACTTC
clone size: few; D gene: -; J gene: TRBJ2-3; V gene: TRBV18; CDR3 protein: CASSGQTDTDTQYF; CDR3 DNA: TGTGCCAGCTCCGGACAGACTGACACAGATACGCAGTATTTT
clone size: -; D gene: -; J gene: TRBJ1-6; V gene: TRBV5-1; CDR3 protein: CASRYQGSSYNSPLHF; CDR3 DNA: TGCGCCAGCAGGTATCAGGGGAGCTCCTATAATTCACCCCTCCACTTT
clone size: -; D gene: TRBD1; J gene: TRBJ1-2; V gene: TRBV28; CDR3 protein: CASSTTGTGGHGYTF; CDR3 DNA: TGTGCCAGCAGTACCACCGGGACAGGTGGGCATGGCTACACCTTC
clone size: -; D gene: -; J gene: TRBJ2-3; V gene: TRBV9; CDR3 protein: CASSVSGHSTDTQYF; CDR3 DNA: TGTGCCAGCAGCGTCTCGGGTCATAGCACAGATACGCAGTATTTT
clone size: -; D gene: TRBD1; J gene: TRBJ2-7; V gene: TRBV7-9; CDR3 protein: CASSPHGQGPYEQYF; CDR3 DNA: TGTGCCAGCAGCCCCCACGGACAGGGTCCCTACGAGCAGTACTTC
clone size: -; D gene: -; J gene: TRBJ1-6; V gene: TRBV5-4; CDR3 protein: CASSLRGAGNSPLHF; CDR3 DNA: TGTGCCAGCAGCTTGCGGGGCGCGGGAAATTCACCCCTCCACTTT
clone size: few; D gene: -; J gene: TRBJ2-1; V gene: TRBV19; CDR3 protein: CASSMAYNEQFF; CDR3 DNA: TGTGCCAGTAGTATGGCTTACAATGAGCAGTTCTTC
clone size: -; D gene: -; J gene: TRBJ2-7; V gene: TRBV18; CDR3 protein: CASSPNLGYEQYF; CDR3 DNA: TGTGCCAGCTCCCCTAACCTTGGTTACGAGCAGTACTTC
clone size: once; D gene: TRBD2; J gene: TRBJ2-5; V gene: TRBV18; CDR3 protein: CASSPRTSGTQETQYF; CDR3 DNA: TGTGCCAGCTCACCGAGGACTAGCGGGACCCAAGAGACCCAGTACTTC
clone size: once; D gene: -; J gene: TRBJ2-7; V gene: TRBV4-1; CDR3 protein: CASSQALRGESSYEQYF; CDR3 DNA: TGCGCCAGCAGCCAAGCCCTCCGCGGGGAGTCCAGCTACGAGCAGTACTTC
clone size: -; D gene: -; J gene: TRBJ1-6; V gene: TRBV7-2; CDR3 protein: CASSRSSDTVYNSPLHF; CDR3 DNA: TGTGCCAGCAGCCGCAGCTCCGACACGGTCTATAATTCACCCCTCCACTTT
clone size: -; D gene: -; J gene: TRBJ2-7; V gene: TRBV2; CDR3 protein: CASKVESSSYEQYF; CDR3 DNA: TGTGCCAGCAAAGTTGAGTCGAGCTCCTACGAGCAGTACTTC
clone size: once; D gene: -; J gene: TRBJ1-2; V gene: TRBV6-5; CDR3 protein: CASNPGGNYGYTF; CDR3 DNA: TGTGCCAGCAATCCGGGGGGAAACTATGGCTACACCTTC
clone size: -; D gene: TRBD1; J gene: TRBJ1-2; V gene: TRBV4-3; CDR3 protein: CASSQDRQGGKYGYTF; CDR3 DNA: TGCGCCAGCAGCCAAGATAGACAGGGGGGGAAGTATGGCTACACCTTC
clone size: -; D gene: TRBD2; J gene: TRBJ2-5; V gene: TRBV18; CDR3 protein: CASSHPGGGVGETQYF; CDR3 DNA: TGTGCCAGCTCACACCCCGGGGGGGGCGTAGGAGAGACCCAGTACTTC
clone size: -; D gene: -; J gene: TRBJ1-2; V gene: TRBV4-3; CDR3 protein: CASSQAGSLYGYTF; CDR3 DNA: TGCGCCAGCAGCCAAGCAGGCAGCCTCTATGGCTACACCTTC
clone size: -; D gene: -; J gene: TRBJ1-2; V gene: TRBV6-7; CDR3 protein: CASSPLRQGRDYGYTF; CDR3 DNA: TGTGCCAGCAGTCCGCTACGTCAGGGGAGGGACTATGGCTACACCTTC
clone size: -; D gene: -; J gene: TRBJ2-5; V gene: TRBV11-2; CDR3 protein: CASNLPNGETQYF; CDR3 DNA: TGTGCCAGCAACCTCCCGAACGGGGAGACCCAGTACTTC
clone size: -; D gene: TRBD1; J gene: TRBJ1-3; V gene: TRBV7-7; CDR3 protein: CASPLPTGGFSSGNTIYF; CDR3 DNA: TGTGCTAGCCCATTACCGACAGGGGGTTTCTCCTCTGGAAACACCATATATTTT
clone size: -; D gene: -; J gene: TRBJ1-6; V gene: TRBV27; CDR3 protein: CASQGSNSPLHF; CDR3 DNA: TGTGCCAGTCAGGGCTCTAATTCACCCCTCCACTTT
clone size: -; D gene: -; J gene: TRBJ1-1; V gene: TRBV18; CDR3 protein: CASSRTANTEAFF; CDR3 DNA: TGTGCCAGCTCACGGACAGCAAACACTGAAGCTTTCTTT
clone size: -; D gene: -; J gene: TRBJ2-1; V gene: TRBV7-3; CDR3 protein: CASSQLESEQFF; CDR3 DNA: TGTGCCAGCAGCCAGTTGGAGAGTGAGCAGTTCTTC
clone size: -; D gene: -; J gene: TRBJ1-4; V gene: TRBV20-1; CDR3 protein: CSAQQNEKLFF; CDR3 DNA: TGCAGTGCACAGCAAAATGAAAAACTGTTTTTT
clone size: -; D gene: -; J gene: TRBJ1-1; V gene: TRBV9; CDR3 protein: CASSVGTGYNTEAFF; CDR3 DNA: TGTGCCAGCAGCGTAGGTACAGGGTATAACACTGAAGCTTTCTTT
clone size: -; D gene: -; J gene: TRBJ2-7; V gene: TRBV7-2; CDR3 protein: CASSSTDGYEQYF; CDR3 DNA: TGTGCCAGCAGCTCGACTGACGGCTACGAGCAGTACTTC
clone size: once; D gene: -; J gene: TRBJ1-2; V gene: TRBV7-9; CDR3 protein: CASSLQAQGNYGYTF; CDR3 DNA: TGTGCCAGCAGCTTACAGGCACAGGGCAACTATGGCTACACCTTC
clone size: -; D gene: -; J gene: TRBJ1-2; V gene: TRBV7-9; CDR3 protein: CASSSGTGDYGYTF; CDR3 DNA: TGTGCCAGCAGTTCTGGAACAGGTGACTATGGCTACACCTTC